This T cell receptor beta chain was identified during a study of shared clonotypes between healthy human individuals. The assay was immunoSEQ multiplex PCR, and TCRdb's table has in-frame clones only and misses some. This table has about 480,000 clones, 75% to 85% appearing once. This clone is a singleton in its sample. The donors, all of them Caucasian adults, lived in Nashville, Tennessee. The CDR3 extends over 14 amino acids. The V end lost 2 bases, the J end lost 0 bases, and 3 bases lay between the germline ends. CDR1 SGHNT and CDR2 YYREEE come from the germline V gene (reference sequence). This sequence joins TRBV5-4 and TRBJ2-6, with D unclear. The sample comprised PBMCs. The receptor was isolated from a woman between 40 and 50 years old in good health. Some clones in this sample may be carry-over from other donors' samples. The CDR3 sequence: CASSLGSGANVLTF. CDR3 coding DNA: TGTGCCAGCAGCTTAGGCTCTGGGGCCAACGTCCTGACTTTC.